Below, 4 T cell receptor beta chains from the same sample are listed, as sequenced in a study of blood T cell repertoires in COVID-19. Here immunoSEQ multiplex PCR was the method, and the copy in TCRdb shows in-frame clones only, minus some. The data show about 270,000 clones, about 86% seen once. The specimen sequenced was peripheral blood. The receptors were gathered from an elderly man with acute or convalescent COVID-19.

This sequence joins TRBV7-3 and TRBJ1-3, with D possibly TRBD1 on 5 matching bases. Trimming removed 4 bases from V and 2 bases from J, with 6 bases in between. There are 13 residues in the CDR3. In germline, CDR1 is SGHTA, CDR2 FQGTGA. DNA for the CDR3: TGTGCCAGCAGCTCAGGGACTGGAAACACCATATATTTT. Its protein product is CASSSGTGNTIYF.

The rearrangement joins TRBV5-1 to TRBJ1-1; D is ambiguous. There are 14 residues in the CDR3. Germline CDR1 reads SGHRS; CDR2 reads YFSETQ. Trimming stripped 3 bases from V and 4 bases from J, with 13 bases between. The CDR3 loop is CASSSARLATEAFF. CDR3 DNA: TGCGCCAGCAGCTCCGCTAGGTTGGCCACTGAAGCTTTCTTT.

V usage is TRBV19 and J usage is TRBJ2-7; maybe TRBD1 (6 bases). V dropped 4 bases and J dropped 2 bases, with 12 bases sitting between them. Germline CDR1 LNHDA, CDR2 SQIVND (reference sequence). The CDR3 is 14 residues long. The CDR3 here is CASSNPGQTYEQYF. DNA for the CDR3: TGTGCCAGTAGTAATCCGGGACAAACCTACGAGCAGTACTTC.

The chain couples TRBV28 to TRBJ2-1, with TRBD1 matching 8 bases. This CDR3 comprises 16 residues. The ends lost 3 bases at V and 7 bases at J; junction bases unmatched: 11. Germline CDR1 reads MDHEN; CDR2 reads SYDVKM. The CDR3 DNA follows: TGTGCCAGCAGTTTCACGGGACAGGCCGCGGGGAATGAGCAGTTCTTC. It specifies CASSFTGQAAGNEQFF.